Given below is one TCR beta chain in context. The data are from a study of control samples from healthy donors and cancer patients. The table came from immunoSEQ multiplex PCR; TCRdb's copy has only in-frame clones and leaves some out. The sample includes approximately 140,000 clones, about 88% of them seen just once. Material: blood. This receptor was identified in a woman aged 25 to 39 in good health.

CDR3 loop: CASSQGRGQGAVRHRFF. CDR3 nucleotides: TGCGCCAGCAGCCAAGGTCGCGGACAGGGGGCGGTCCGCCATCGGTTCTTC. The chain is built from TRBV4-1 and TRBJ2-1, with 11 nucleotides matching TRBD1. Germline assignment: CDR1 MGHRA and CDR2 YSYEKL. The CDR3 consists of 17 residues. Trimming took 1 base from V and 15 from J; bases not matched to a gene: 17.